This T cell receptor (beta chain) appears in the sequencing data of a study of blood T cell repertoires in COVID-19. Overall study context: Sites across the United States, Italy and Spain contributed samples from acute and convalescent COVID-19. T cells, B-cell-depleted T cells, or PBMCs provided the cDNA or gDNA that served as material.

Authors' processing steps: Nucleated cell counts were estimated from reference gene primer amplification. Profiling relied on immunoSEQ multiplex PCR, and the TCRdb table lists in-frame clones only, not all of them. D and trimming were read from the DNA, whereas the V and J calls and clone size are those reported in that table. The repertoire holds under 110,000 clones, with about 90% as singletons. The sequenced material came from peripheral blood. The TCR comes from a man over 45 with acute or convalescent COVID-19.

The CDR3, as DNA: TGTGCCAGCAGTGAGGAGGGGTTGAAGAATAATGAGCAGTTCTTC. Protein: CASSEEGLKNNEQFF. The rearrangement joins TRBV2 to TRBJ2-1, with D perhaps TRBD2 (6 bases). CDR1 is SNHLY and CDR2 is FYNNEI in the germline V gene. The CDR3 contains 15 residues. Trimming pared 3 bases from V and 7 bases from J, leaving 16 bases between.